These T cell receptor beta chains were read from a single sample in a study of metastatic and nonmetastatic thyroid tumors. MiXCR re-clonotyped the PCR reads for TCRdb. The sample contains some 69,000 clones, 13% to 15% of which appear only once. The sequencing input was blood. Receptors originate from a male donor with papillary thyroid cancer or a benign thyroid nodule (not recorded which). Some clones in this sample may be carry-over from other donors' samples. Both conserved end residues are part of each CDR3. The D gene is left open where the match is weak. The size field is filled for only some rows; it gives once, few, many or a size class.

abundance: few
v_gene: TRBV28
j_gene: TRBJ2-1
d_gene: TRBD2
CDR3aa: CASSLGSGLAGGIDNEQFF
CDR3nt: TGTGCCAGCAGTTTAGGCAGCGGACTAGCGGGAGGAATAGACAATGAGCAGTTCTTC

abundance: many
v_gene: TRBV7-2
j_gene: TRBJ1-4
d_gene: TRBD1
CDR3aa: CASSVEGQLNEKLFF
CDR3nt: TGTGCCAGCAGCGTCGAGGGACAGCTTAATGAAAAACTGTTTTTT

abundance: -
v_gene: TRBV20-1
j_gene: TRBJ1-2
d_gene: TRBD1
CDR3aa: CSASGTARLGYGYTF
CDR3nt: TGCAGTGCTAGCGGGACAGCCCGACTAGGCTATGGCTACACCTTC

abundance: few
v_gene: TRBV11-2
j_gene: TRBJ1-1
d_gene: -
CDR3aa: CASSPRGAMGGMNTEAFF
CDR3nt: TGTGCCAGCAGCCCTCGAGGGGCGATGGGGGGAATGAACACTGAAGCTTTCTTT

abundance: many
v_gene: TRBV25-1
j_gene: TRBJ1-6
d_gene: -
CDR3aa: CASSDPGGGNSPLHF
CDR3nt: TGTGCCAGCAGTGACCCCGGCGGGGGTAATTCACCCCTCCACTTT

abundance: many
v_gene: TRBV5-1
j_gene: TRBJ2-3
d_gene: -
CDR3aa: CASSPGTQISTDTQYF
CDR3nt: TGCGCCAGCAGCCCCGGGACACAAATATCCACAGATACGCAGTATTTT

abundance: many
v_gene: TRBV28
j_gene: TRBJ1-1
d_gene: -
CDR3aa: CATWEVRDLNTEAFF
CDR3nt: TGTGCCACTTGGGAGGTCAGGGATTTGAACACTGAAGCTTTCTTT

abundance: many
v_gene: TRBV6-1
j_gene: TRBJ1-1
d_gene: TRBD1
CDR3aa: CASGQGTEAFF
CDR3nt: TGTGCCAGCGGACAGGGCACTGAAGCTTTCTTT

abundance: many
v_gene: TRBV27
j_gene: TRBJ2-1
d_gene: -
CDR3aa: CASSKRGYYNEQFF
CDR3nt: TGTGCCAGCAGTAAAAGGGGCTACTACAATGAGCAGTTCTTC

abundance: many
v_gene: TRBV20-1
j_gene: TRBJ2-3
d_gene: TRBD2
CDR3aa: CSASHRLAGGTDTQYF
CDR3nt: TGCAGTGCTAGCCATCGACTAGCGGGAGGCACAGATACGCAGTATTTT

abundance: many
v_gene: TRBV29-1
j_gene: TRBJ1-2
d_gene: -
CDR3aa: CSVEEGRARYTF
CDR3nt: TGCAGCGTTGAAGAAGGACGCGCGCGCTACACCTTC

abundance: many
v_gene: TRBV5-5
j_gene: TRBJ1-1
d_gene: -
CDR3aa: CASSFLDRNTEAFF
CDR3nt: TGTGCCAGCAGCTTCCTCGACAGGAACACTGAAGCTTTCTTT

abundance: -
v_gene: TRBV6-1
j_gene: TRBJ2-7
d_gene: TRBD2
CDR3aa: CASTTTSGRLIERYF
CDR3nt: TGTGCCAGCACCACTACTAGCGGGAGGCTGATCGAGCGGTACTTC

abundance: -
v_gene: TRBV10-3
j_gene: TRBJ2-1
d_gene: TRBD2
CDR3aa: CAISEWTSGRWEQLF
CDR3nt: TGTGCCATCAGTGAGTGGACTAGCGGGAGGTGGGAGCAGCTCTTC

abundance: many
v_gene: TRBV5-1
j_gene: TRBJ1-2
d_gene: -
CDR3aa: CASSLAITGPNYGYTF
CDR3nt: TGCGCCAGCAGCTTGGCCATTACAGGGCCTAACTATGGCTACACCTTC

abundance: many
v_gene: TRBV4-1
j_gene: TRBJ2-3
d_gene: TRBD2
CDR3aa: CASSQVLAGADTQYF
CDR3nt: TGCGCCAGCAGCCAAGTTCTAGCGGGAGCAGATACGCAGTATTTT

abundance: many
v_gene: TRBV12-3/TRBV12-4
j_gene: TRBJ1-5
d_gene: TRBD1
CDR3aa: CASSSRVLGQGSNQPQHF
CDR3nt: TGTGCCAGCAGCTCTCGGGTTCTCGGACAGGGAAGCAATCAGCCCCAGCATTTT

abundance: many
v_gene: TRBV24-1
j_gene: TRBJ1-1
d_gene: -
CDR3aa: CATSDSGSGDTEAFF
CDR3nt: TGTGCCACCAGTGATTCTGGGAGTGGGGATACTGAAGCTTTCTTT

abundance: many
v_gene: TRBV7-8
j_gene: TRBJ2-1
d_gene: TRBD2
CDR3aa: CASSLRSGRAVNEQFF
CDR3nt: TGTGCCAGCAGCTTAAGATCCGGGAGGGCCGTAAATGAGCAGTTCTTC

abundance: -
v_gene: TRBV18
j_gene: TRBJ2-7
d_gene: -
CDR3aa: CASSPERPGVGEQYF
CDR3nt: TGTGCCAGCTCACCCGAACGGCCGGGCGTGGGCGAGCAGTACTTC

abundance: many
v_gene: TRBV14
j_gene: TRBJ2-7
d_gene: -
CDR3aa: CASSQGAGKQYF
CDR3nt: TGTGCCAGCAGCCAAGGGGCAGGCAAGCAGTACTTC

abundance: -
v_gene: TRBV30
j_gene: TRBJ2-7
d_gene: -
CDR3aa: CAWPPVADYEQYF
CDR3nt: TGTGCCTGGCCTCCTGTCGCGGATTACGAGCAGTACTTC

abundance: many
v_gene: TRBV25-1
j_gene: TRBJ1-2
d_gene: -
CDR3aa: CASSEYIGFYTF
CDR3nt: TGTGCCAGCAGTGAATATATTGGCTTTTACACCTTC

abundance: -
v_gene: TRBV4-3
j_gene: TRBJ2-2
d_gene: -
CDR3aa: CASSQDPVTLNTGELFF
CDR3nt: TGCGCCAGCAGCCAAGATCCAGTGACGCTTAACACCGGGGAGCTGTTTTTT

abundance: many
v_gene: TRBV14
j_gene: TRBJ2-1
d_gene: -
CDR3aa: CASSQLHPNGEQFF
CDR3nt: TGTGCCAGCAGCCAGCTACATCCTAACGGGGAGCAGTTCTTC

abundance: many
v_gene: TRBV28
j_gene: TRBJ1-2
d_gene: -
CDR3aa: CASNQGYRGYTF
CDR3nt: TGTGCCAGCAACCAAGGATACCGCGGCTACACCTTC

abundance: many
v_gene: TRBV20-1
j_gene: TRBJ2-5
d_gene: TRBD2
CDR3aa: CSAKLGQREGPQETQYF
CDR3nt: TGCAGTGCTAAGCTGGGACAGCGGGAGGGCCCCCAAGAGACCCAGTACTTC

abundance: few
v_gene: TRBV15
j_gene: TRBJ2-7
d_gene: TRBD2
CDR3aa: CATISHRGGSNSYEQYF
CDR3nt: TGTGCCACCATCAGCCATCGGGGGGGCTCAAACTCCTACGAGCAGTACTTC

abundance: -
v_gene: TRBV10-1
j_gene: TRBJ2-1
d_gene: -
CDR3aa: CASTNGFGEQFF
CDR3nt: TGCGCCAGCACCAACGGGTTTGGTGAGCAGTTCTTC

abundance: few
v_gene: TRBV28
j_gene: TRBJ2-7
d_gene: -
CDR3aa: CTSSAQGHYEQYF
CDR3nt: TGTACCAGCAGTGCCCAGGGACACTACGAGCAGTACTTC

abundance: many
v_gene: TRBV6-6
j_gene: TRBJ2-2
d_gene: TRBD2
CDR3aa: CASSYRGGTGELFF
CDR3nt: TGTGCCAGCAGTTATCGGGGGGGAACCGGGGAGCTGTTTTTT

abundance: many
v_gene: TRBV29-1
j_gene: TRBJ2-5
d_gene: TRBD2
CDR3aa: CSAPGGGTQYF
CDR3nt: TGCAGCGCGCCGGGGGGTGGGACCCAGTACTTC

abundance: many
v_gene: TRBV12-3/TRBV12-4
j_gene: TRBJ2-3
d_gene: TRBD1
CDR3aa: CASSFLGQGTDTQYF
CDR3nt: TGTGCCAGCAGTTTTCTGGGACAGGGCACAGATACGCAGTATTTT

abundance: many
v_gene: TRBV28
j_gene: TRBJ2-1
d_gene: TRBD2
CDR3aa: CASSSRTSGNHYNEQFF
CDR3nt: TGTGCCAGCAGTTCACGGACTAGCGGGAATCACTACAATGAGCAGTTCTTC

abundance: -
v_gene: TRBV6-1
j_gene: TRBJ2-3
d_gene: TRBD2
CDR3aa: CASSRAGLADITDKQYF
CDR3nt: TGTGCCAGCAGCCGGGCGGGACTAGCGGATATCACAGATAAGCAGTATTTT

abundance: many
v_gene: TRBV7-9
j_gene: TRBJ2-1
d_gene: -
CDR3aa: CASSLVRDYNEQFF
CDR3nt: TGTGCCAGCAGCTTAGTACGGGATTACAATGAGCAGTTCTTC

abundance: -
v_gene: TRBV27
j_gene: TRBJ2-2
d_gene: TRBD2
CDR3aa: CASSLIFRREIPGELFF
CDR3nt: TGTGCCAGCAGTTTAATTTTTAGGCGGGAGATCCCAGGGGAGCTGTTTTTT

abundance: -
v_gene: TRBV4-2
j_gene: TRBJ1-5
d_gene: TRBD1
CDR3aa: CSSSDDRVRFSNQPQHF
CDR3nt: TGTTCCAGCAGCGACGACAGGGTGCGATTCAGCAATCAGCCCCAGCATTTT

abundance: many
v_gene: TRBV11-2
j_gene: TRBJ2-3
d_gene: -
CDR3aa: CASSLDPASPTQYF
CDR3nt: TGTGCCAGCAGCTTAGATCCGGCTAGCCCTACGCAGTATTTT

abundance: once
v_gene: TRBV20-1
j_gene: TRBJ1-5
d_gene: -
CDR3aa: CSARDLVDTDQPQHF
CDR3nt: TGCAGTGCTAGAGATCTGGTGGACACCGATCAGCCCCAGCATTTT

abundance: many
v_gene: TRBV24-1
j_gene: TRBJ2-1
d_gene: TRBD2
CDR3aa: CATSPQREPNEQFF
CDR3nt: TGTGCCACCAGTCCCCAGCGGGAGCCCAATGAGCAGTTCTTC

abundance: many
v_gene: TRBV12-3/TRBV12-4
j_gene: TRBJ1-1
d_gene: -
CDR3aa: CASSLVGNMNTEAFF
CDR3nt: TGTGCCAGCAGTTTAGTTGGAAACATGAACACTGAAGCTTTCTTT

abundance: many
v_gene: TRBV4-1
j_gene: TRBJ1-1
d_gene: -
CDR3aa: CASSQDRAGEAFF
CDR3nt: TGCGCCAGCAGCCAAGATCGGGCAGGAGAAGCTTTCTTT

abundance: many
v_gene: TRBV15
j_gene: TRBJ2-5
d_gene: TRBD1
CDR3aa: CATSRLDRGQETQYF
CDR3nt: TGTGCCACCAGCAGGCTGGACAGGGGACAAGAGACCCAGTACTTC

abundance: medium-sized
v_gene: TRBV28
j_gene: TRBJ2-1
d_gene: TRBD2
CDR3aa: CASSPAELAGDFYNEQFF
CDR3nt: TGTGCCAGCAGTCCAGCGGAACTAGCGGGAGACTTCTACAATGAGCAGTTCTTC

abundance: -
v_gene: TRBV3-1
j_gene: TRBJ1-6
d_gene: -
CDR3aa: CARGAGNNSPLHF
CDR3nt: TGTGCCCGCGGGGCCGGGAATAATTCACCCCTCCACTTT

abundance: -
v_gene: TRBV5-1
j_gene: TRBJ2-1
d_gene: TRBD2
CDR3aa: CASILTVAGHNEQFF
CDR3nt: TGCGCCAGCATCTTGACTGTAGCGGGACACAATGAGCAGTTCTTC

abundance: -
v_gene: TRBV4-1
j_gene: TRBJ2-1
d_gene: -
CDR3aa: CASSQDSGRSYNEQFF
CDR3nt: TGCGCCAGCAGCCAGGATAGCGGTCGCTCCTACAATGAGCAGTTCTTC

abundance: -
v_gene: TRBV27
j_gene: TRBJ2-7
d_gene: TRBD2
CDR3aa: CVSSLLAGGPVEKYF
CDR3nt: TGTGTCAGCAGTTTGCTAGCGGGAGGGCCTGTCGAAAAGTACTTC

abundance: many
v_gene: TRBV9
j_gene: TRBJ2-7
d_gene: -
CDR3aa: CASSLNAGPYEQYF
CDR3nt: TGTGCCAGCAGCTTAAATGCCGGTCCCTACGAGCAGTACTTC

abundance: many
v_gene: TRBV6-1
j_gene: TRBJ2-1
d_gene: -
CDR3aa: CASSPGSRADEQFF
CDR3nt: TGTGCCAGCAGTCCCGGGTCCCGGGCGGATGAGCAGTTCTTC

abundance: many
v_gene: TRBV2
j_gene: TRBJ2-3
d_gene: -
CDR3aa: CASSIGQAHTDTQYF
CDR3nt: TGTGCCAGCAGCATAGGGCAGGCGCACACAGATACGCAGTATTTT

abundance: -
v_gene: TRBV19
j_gene: TRBJ2-1
d_gene: TRBD2
CDR3aa: CASSKGRGLAGLGNEQFF
CDR3nt: TGTGCCAGTAGTAAGGGGCGGGGACTAGCGGGCCTCGGGAATGAGCAGTTCTTC

abundance: many
v_gene: TRBV20-1
j_gene: TRBJ2-5
d_gene: -
CDR3aa: CSARKGEGFQETQYF
CDR3nt: TGCAGTGCTAGAAAGGGAGAGGGTTTTCAAGAGACCCAGTACTTC

abundance: many
v_gene: TRBV19
j_gene: TRBJ1-6
d_gene: TRBD1
CDR3aa: CASSNLLTGGLNSPLHF
CDR3nt: TGTGCCAGTAGTAACCTCCTGACAGGGGGCCTCAATTCACCCCTCCACTTT

abundance: -
v_gene: TRBV14
j_gene: TRBJ2-2
d_gene: TRBD1
CDR3aa: CASSWTGGFTGELFF
CDR3nt: TGTGCCAGCAGCTGGACAGGGGGATTTACCGGGGAGCTGTTTTTT

abundance: few
v_gene: TRBV6-1
j_gene: TRBJ1-5
d_gene: -
CDR3aa: CASSLLDNHQPQHF
CDR3nt: TGTGCCAGCAGTCTCCTTGACAACCATCAGCCCCAGCATTTT

abundance: few
v_gene: TRBV20-1
j_gene: TRBJ2-1
d_gene: TRBD2
CDR3aa: CSVYPGLAGGGRNGYYNEQFF
CDR3nt: TGCAGTGTTTACCCGGGACTAGCGGGAGGGGGGAGGAACGGCTACTACAATGAGCAGTTCTTC